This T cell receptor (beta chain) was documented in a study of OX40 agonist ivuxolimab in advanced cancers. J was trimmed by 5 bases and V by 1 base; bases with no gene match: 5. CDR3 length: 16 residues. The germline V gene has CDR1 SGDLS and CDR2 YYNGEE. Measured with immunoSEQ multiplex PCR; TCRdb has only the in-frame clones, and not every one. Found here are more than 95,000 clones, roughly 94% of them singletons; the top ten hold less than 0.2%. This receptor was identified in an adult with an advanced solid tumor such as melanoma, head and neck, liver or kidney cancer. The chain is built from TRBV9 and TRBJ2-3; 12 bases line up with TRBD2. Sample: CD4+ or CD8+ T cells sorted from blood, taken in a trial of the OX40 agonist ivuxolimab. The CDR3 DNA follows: TGTGCCAGCAGCGTACCTAGCGGGGGGGTCGAAGATACGCAGTATTTT. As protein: CASSVPSGGVEDTQYF.